This T cell receptor (beta chain) was profiled in a study of T cells in Graves' hyperthyroidism and ophthalmopathy. Study information: Sampling of peripheral blood happened at initial diagnosis, prior to any treatment.

Regions amplified from RNA transcripts were the TCR beta CDR3 regions. The TCR CDR3 was amplified in a first-round RT-PCR using the HTBI primer set. TCRdb independently ran MiXCR on the multiplex PCR reads; one entry per CDR3 protein. The sample contains around 450,000 distinct CDR3 sequences, 15% to 18% of which appear only once. Not enrolled were patients with uncontrolled infection, other autoimmune disease, pregnancy or lactation. In making diagnoses, clinical symptoms, serum thyroxine and TRAb, thyroid ultrasound and orbital computed tomography were all used. PBMCs were obtained from approximately 9.2 ml fresh peripheral blood. The V end lost 3 bases, the J end lost 0 bases, and 9 bases lay between the germline ends. CDR3 length equals 15 residues. CDR1 and CDR2 from the germline V gene are WNHNN and SYGVQD (reference sequence). Ten or more counts support this clonotype.

V gene TRBV10-1 combines with J gene TRBJ2-1, with a weak D call TRBD1 (6 bases). This TCR was recovered from a woman aged 18 to 35 with Graves' hyperthyroidism. Sequenced material: blood. CDR3 in amino acids: CASSEARGSYNEQFF. For the CDR3, the DNA is TGCGCCAGCAGTGAAGCCAGGGGCTCCTACAATGAGCAGTTCTTC.